The entry below describes one TCR beta chain. Its antigen is not known. This sample was included in a study of T cell responses to AZD1222 COVID-19 vaccine. The method was immunoSEQ multiplex PCR; TCRdb's version includes in-frame clones alone and lacks a portion of them. Of around 26,000 clones in the sample, 88% are singletons; the top ten hold about 2.5%. General observations from the study: Baseline serology detected seropositivity in only six AZD1222 recipients.

Germline V gene sequence: CDR1 LGHNA, CDR2 YSLEER. V gave up 0 bases and J gave up 3 bases, with 12 bases separating them. The CDR3 contains 15 residues. V usage is TRBV4-3 and J usage is TRBJ2-7; D gene unclear. This TCR was recovered from an adult who received the AZD1222 COVID-19 vaccine. Sample: peripheral blood, taken 28 days after the second AZD1222 dose. For the CDR3, the DNA is TGCGCCAGCAGCCAAGATCGGGCCGTTCTCTACGAGCAGTACTTC. As protein: CASSQDRAVLYEQYF.